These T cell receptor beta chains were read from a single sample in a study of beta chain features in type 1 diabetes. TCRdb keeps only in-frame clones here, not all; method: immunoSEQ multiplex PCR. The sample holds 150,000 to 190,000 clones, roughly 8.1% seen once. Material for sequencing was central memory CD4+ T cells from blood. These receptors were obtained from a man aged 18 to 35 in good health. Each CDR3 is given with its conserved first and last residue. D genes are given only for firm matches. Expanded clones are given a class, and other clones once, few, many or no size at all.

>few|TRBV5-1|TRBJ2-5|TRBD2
CASSPIGREGRETQYF
TGCGCCAGCAGCCCCATAGGGCGGGAGGGCCGAGAGACCCAGTACTTC
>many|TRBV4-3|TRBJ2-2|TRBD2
CASSHLGGGRSTGELFF
TGCGCCAGCAGCCACTTGGGGGGGGGACGAAGCACCGGGGAGCTGTTTTTT
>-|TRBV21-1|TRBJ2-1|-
CASSKPRQFF
TGTGCCAGCAGCAAACCCAGGCAGTTCTTC
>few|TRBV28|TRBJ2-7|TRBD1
CASRDEGTGYIHEQYF
TGTGCCAGCAGGGACGAAGGGACAGGGTATATCCACGAGCAGTACTTC
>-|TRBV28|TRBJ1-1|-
CASSYLGGAGYTEAFF
TGTGCCAGCAGCTACCTCGGAGGGGCTGGGTACACTGAAGCTTTCTTT
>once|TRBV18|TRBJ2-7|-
CASSPSVQGQGAEQYF
TGTGCCAGCTCACCATCGGTACAGGGCCAAGGGGCCGAGCAGTACTTC
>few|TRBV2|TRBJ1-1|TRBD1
CASGTALGNTEAFF
TGTGCCAGCGGGACAGCGTTAGGGAACACTGAAGCTTTCTTT
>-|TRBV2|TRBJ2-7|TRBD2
CASKLTTSGYEQYF
TGTGCCAGCAAGCTCACGACTAGCGGCTACGAGCAGTACTTC
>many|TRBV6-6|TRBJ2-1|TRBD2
CASSPGTSVYNEQFF
TGTGCCAGCAGTCCAGGGACTAGCGTTTACAATGAGCAGTTCTTC
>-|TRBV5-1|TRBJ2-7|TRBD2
CASSEGTSGSYEQYF
TGCGCCAGCAGCGAAGGGACTAGCGGGTCCTACGAGCAGTACTTC
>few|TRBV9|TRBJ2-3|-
CASSVATGTTDTQYF
TGTGCCAGCAGCGTAGCCACAGGGACCACAGATACGCAGTATTTT
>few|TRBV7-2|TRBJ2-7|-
CASSRQELYEQYF
TGTGCCAGCAGCCGACAGGAACTCTACGAGCAGTACTTC
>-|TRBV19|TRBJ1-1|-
CASLSQGKRTEAFF
TGTGCCAGCTTAAGCCAGGGAAAGCGCACTGAAGCTTTCTTT
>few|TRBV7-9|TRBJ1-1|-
CASSLERSTLKAEAFF
TGTGCCAGCAGCTTAGAGCGGTCCACATTAAAGGCTGAAGCTTTCTTT
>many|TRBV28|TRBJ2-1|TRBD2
CASSRLARDNEQFF
TGTGCCAGCAGTCGACTAGCGCGGGACAATGAGCAGTTCTTC
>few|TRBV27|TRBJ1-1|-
CASSFDKNTEAFF
TGTGCCAGCAGTTTCGACAAAAACACTGAAGCTTTCTTT
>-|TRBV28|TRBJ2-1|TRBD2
CASSSGLAGVNEQFF
TGTGCCAGCAGTTCGGGACTAGCGGGAGTCAATGAGCAGTTCTTC
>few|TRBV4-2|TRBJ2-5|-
CASSPPGLQETQYF
TGTGCCAGCAGCCCCCCGGGACTGCAAGAGACCCAGTACTTC
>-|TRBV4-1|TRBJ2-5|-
CASSQPGQRRTQYF
TGCGCCAGCAGCCAACCCGGACAAAGGAGGACCCAGTACTTC
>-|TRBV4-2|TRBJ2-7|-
CASSAAAAGYEQYF
TGTGCCAGCAGCGCCGCGGCTGCGGGCTACGAGCAGTACTTC
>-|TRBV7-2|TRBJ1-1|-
CASSLDVGANTEAFF
TGTGCCAGCAGCTTAGATGTAGGGGCGAACACTGAAGCTTTCTTT
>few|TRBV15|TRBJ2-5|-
CATTTQGGETQYF
TGTGCCACCACCACACAGGGTGGGGAGACCCAGTACTTC
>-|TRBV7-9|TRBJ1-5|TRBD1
CASSHLTGDQPQHF
TGTGCCAGCAGCCATCTCACAGGGGATCAGCCCCAGCATTTT
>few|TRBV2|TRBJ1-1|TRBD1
CASSEARQGEAFF
TGTGCCAGCAGTGAAGCCCGACAGGGAGAGGCTTTCTTT
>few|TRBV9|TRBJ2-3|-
CASSRQGGALVDTQYF
TGTGCCAGCTCTCGTCAGGGGGGCGCTCTGGTAGATACGCAGTATTTT
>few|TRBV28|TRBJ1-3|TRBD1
CASSLTGGAYTIYF
TGTGCCAGCAGTTTGACAGGGGGCGCGTACACCATATATTTT
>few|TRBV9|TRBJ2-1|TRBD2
CASSVRAGATDNEQFF
TGTGCCAGCAGCGTAAGAGCGGGGGCCACCGACAATGAGCAGTTCTTC
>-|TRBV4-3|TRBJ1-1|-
CASSQGVGQSNTEAFF
TGCGCCAGCAGCCAAGGCGTCGGACAGTCGAACACTGAAGCTTTCTTT
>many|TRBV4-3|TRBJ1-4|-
CASSQERYGQKSEKLFF
TGCGCCAGCAGCCAAGAACGGTACGGACAGAAAAGTGAAAAACTGTTTTTT
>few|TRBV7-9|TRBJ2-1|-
CASSLKRAPWGEQFF
TGTGCCAGCAGCTTAAAGCGGGCCCCTTGGGGTGAGCAGTTCTTC
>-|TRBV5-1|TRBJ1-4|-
CASSPRSTNEKLFF
TGCGCCAGCAGCCCCCGGTCAACTAATGAAAAACTGTTTTTT
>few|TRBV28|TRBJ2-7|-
CASSARYSYEQYF
TGTGCCAGCAGTGCACGGTACTCCTACGAGCAGTACTTC
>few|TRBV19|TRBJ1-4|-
CAAGEEKLFF
TGTGCGGCCGGGGAGGAAAAACTGTTTTTT
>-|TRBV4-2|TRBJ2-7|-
CASSPRDGSSYEQYF
TGTGCCAGCAGCCCCCGGGACGGGAGCTCCTACGAGCAGTACTTC
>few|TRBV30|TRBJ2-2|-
CAWRSGLSGELFF
TGTGCCTGGAGGTCAGGACTAAGCGGGGAGCTGTTTTTT
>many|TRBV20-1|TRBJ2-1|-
CSALRGNEQFF
TGCAGTGCACTCAGGGGTAATGAGCAGTTCTTC
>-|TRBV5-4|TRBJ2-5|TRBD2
CASSPREAGGLGGAQYF
TGTGCCAGCAGCCCCCGTGAAGCGGGGGGTCTGGGAGGGGCCCAGTACTTC
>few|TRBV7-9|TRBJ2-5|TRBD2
CASSFSAGAREAQYF
TGTGCCAGCAGCTTTTCCGCGGGAGCCAGGGAGGCCCAGTACTTC
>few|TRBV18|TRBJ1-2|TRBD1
CASSPGTVSWGYTF
TGTGCCAGCTCACCAGGGACAGTTTCGTGGGGCTACACCTTC
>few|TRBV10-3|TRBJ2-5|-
CAISERTKETQYF
TGTGCCATCAGTGAGCGGACTAAGGAGACCCAGTACTTC
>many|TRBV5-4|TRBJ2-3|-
CASSRDTDTQYF
TGTGCCAGCAGCCGGGATACAGATACGCAGTATTTT
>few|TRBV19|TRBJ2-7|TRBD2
CASSIGSSGYEQYF
TGTGCCAGTAGTATTGGTTCTAGCGGTTACGAGCAGTACTTC
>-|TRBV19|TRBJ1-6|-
CASMDWGRGSNSPLHF
TGTGCCAGTATGGACTGGGGCAGGGGTTCCAATTCACCCCTCCACTTT
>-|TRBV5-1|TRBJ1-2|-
CASSDQGSYGYTF
TGCGCCAGCAGCGACCAGGGATCCTATGGCTACACCTTC
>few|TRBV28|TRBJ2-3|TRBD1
CASSLDRGREDTQYF
TGTGCCAGCAGCTTGGACAGGGGGCGGGAAGATACGCAGTATTTT
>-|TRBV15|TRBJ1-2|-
CATSRGGDSNYGYTF
TGTGCCACCAGCAGAGGGGGGGATTCTAACTATGGCTACACCTTC
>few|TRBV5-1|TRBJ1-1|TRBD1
CASSLARLSGGVEAFF
TGCGCCAGCAGCTTGGCCCGTCTGTCAGGGGGCGTTGAAGCTTTCTTT
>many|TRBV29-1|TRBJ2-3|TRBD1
CSVEGGDRAGTDTQYF
TGCAGCGTTGAAGGCGGTGACAGGGCAGGCACAGATACGCAGTATTTT
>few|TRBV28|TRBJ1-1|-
CATINRGLAGAFF
TGTGCCACCATCAATAGAGGACTAGCGGGAGCTTTCTTT
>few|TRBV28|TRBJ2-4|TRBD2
CASSTLGLAGGNRIQYF
TGTGCCAGCAGTACCCTCGGACTAGCGGGGGGTAATCGCATTCAGTACTTC